This passage covers 18 T cell receptor beta chains from one sample sequenced in a study of cytomegalovirus exposure and HLA in healthy donors. Method: immunoSEQ multiplex PCR; TCRdb's copy keeps in-frame clones and lacks some. The table has tens of thousands of clones, roughly nine tenths seen once. The sample was PBMCs. These receptors were taken from a man younger than 30 in good health and CMV-seronegative.

V gene TRBV2 combines with J gene TRBJ1-5; D remains unclear. Looked up from germline, CDR1 is SNHLY and CDR2 is FYNNEI. The germline V and J ends were trimmed by 7 bases and 7 bases, with 14 bases remaining between them. The CDR3 runs 13 residues. CDR3 amino acids: CASNLQLVQPQHF. The CDR3 region has the DNA TGTGCCAGCAACCTCCAACTGGTCCAGCCCCAGCATTTT.

This chain links TRBV7-2 with TRBJ1-2, with D unresolved. V lost 1 base, J lost 8 bases, and 11 bases lay in between. There are 13 residues in the CDR3. Germline-derived CDR1 and CDR2 are SGHTA and FQGNSA. The CDR3 is CASSLEGGRGYTF. DNA for the CDR3: TGTGCCAGCAGCTTAGAAGGAGGACGAGGCTACACCTTC.

J is TRBJ2-7 and V is TRBV12-5; D not resolved. CDR1 and CDR2 (germline): LGHNT, FRNRAP. The CDR3 runs 12 residues. Trimming removed 6 bases at V and 2 bases at J, with 8 bases between. This chain's CDR3 is CASGSGPYEQYF. CDR3 in DNA: TGTGCTAGTGGGTCGGGTCCCTACGAGCAGTACTTC.

The chain recombines TRBV2 with TRBJ1-2; 10 bases are a match to TRBD1. CDR3 length equals 14 residues. With V trimmed by 7 bases and J by 8 bases, 10 bases remained unmatched. CDR1 is SNHLY, CDR2 FYNNEI, per germline. The CDR3 region has the DNA TGTGCCAGCAATAGGACAGGGGGTTTAAGCGGCTACACCTTC. Translation: CASNRTGGLSGYTF.

The CDR3 loop is CASSQEGGLAAYEQYF. DNA for the CDR3: TGCGCCAGCAGCCAAGAAGGTGGCCTAGCGGCCTACGAGCAGTACTTC. This chain links TRBV4-3 with TRBJ2-7; 7 bases are a match to TRBD2. CDR1 is LGHNA and CDR2 is YSLEER in the germline V gene. The CDR3 is 16 residues long. Trimming at V came to 0 bases and at J to 2 bases, leaving 7 bases not matched to a gene.

The chain carries TRBV9 and TRBJ2-1; D remains ambiguous. This CDR3 region has 14 residues. Germline loops: CDR1 SGDLS, CDR2 YYNGEE. The V gene lost 0 bases and the J gene lost 2 bases, with 6 bases spanning the gap. This CDR3 reads CASSVGGTYNEQFF. The CDR3 coding sequence is TGTGCCAGCAGCGTAGGCGGAACCTACAATGAGCAGTTCTTC.

This chain links TRBV16 with TRBJ2-4; perhaps TRBD2 as D (6 bases). Germline V gene sequence: CDR1 KGHSY, CDR2 FQNENV. The CDR3 has 16 amino acids. Trimming removed 0 bases at V and 6 bases at J, with 15 bases between. The CDR3 DNA reads TGTGCCAGCAGCCAATCTCTGGGGCTGGAGGGAAACATTCAGTACTTC. Its translation: CASSQSLGLEGNIQYF.

The chain employs TRBV18 and TRBJ2-7, with 13 bases matching TRBD2. Germline CDR1 reads KGHSH; CDR2 reads LQKENI. Losses at the gene ends were 0 bases for V and 5 bases for J; bases not matched to a gene: 10. CDR3 length equals 18 residues. The CDR3 spells CASSPPTSGRAQNHEQYF. The DNA for the CDR3 is TGTGCCAGCTCACCACCCACTAGCGGGAGGGCCCAAAACCACGAGCAGTACTTC.

The chain is built from TRBV7-3 and TRBJ2-3, with 7 bases fitting TRBD2. Germline assignment: CDR1 SGHTA and CDR2 FQGTGA. The CDR3 spans 13 residues. Losses at the gene ends were 5 bases for V and 11 bases for J; bases not matched to a gene: 10. CDR3 in DNA: TGTGCCAGCAGCCCTACGGGGAGGGACGGGCAGTATTTT. Protein sequence: CASSPTGRDGQYF. The full variable domain, completed using reference TRBV7-3 and TRBJ2-3, is GAGVSQTPSNKVTEKGKYVELRCDPISGHTALYWYRQSLGQGPEFLIYFQGTGAADDSGLPNDRFFAVRPEGSVSTLKIQRTERGDSAVYLCASSPTGRDGQYFGPGTRLTVL.

The rearrangement joins TRBV7-9 to TRBJ2-1, with TRBD2 matching 9 bases. V shed 3 bases and J 5 bases; nucleotides not matched to a gene: 8. The CDR3 spans 16 residues. CDR1 and CDR2 (germline): SEHNR, FQNEAQ (reference sequence). The CDR3 here is CASSFLSGLANNEQFF. DNA for the CDR3: TGTGCCAGCAGCTTTCTCTCGGGACTAGCCAACAATGAGCAGTTCTTC.

The rearrangement joins TRBV6-5 to TRBJ2-7; possible D gene TRBD2, 5 bases. Deletions cut 5 bases from V and 12 bases from J, with 14 bases between. CDR1 and CDR2 from the germline V gene are MNHEY and SVGAGI. This CDR3 is built from 11 residues. The CDR3 is CASSTRERRYF. For the CDR3, the DNA is TGTGCCAGCAGTACCCGGGAACGTCGGTACTTC.

CDR3 sequence reads: CASSYSRGANEKLFF. The CDR3, as DNA: TGTGCCAGCAGCTACTCCAGGGGCGCCAATGAAAAACTGTTTTTT. This rearrangement joins TRBV7-2 to TRBJ1-4, with D possibly matching TRBD1 (6 bases). Trimming cost V 4 bases and J 5 bases, with 14 bases left between them. This CDR3 comprises 15 residues. Germline CDR1 is SGHTA and CDR2 is FQGNSA.

J is TRBJ2-1 and V is TRBV4-3; TRBD2 matches at 11 bases. The CDR3 length is 17 residues. The V segment lost 1 base and the J segment 6 bases; nucleotides outside the gene matches: 8. CDR1 LGHNA and CDR2 YSLEER come from the germline V gene. The CDR3 sequence is CASSQVEAGTSGNEQFF. In DNA, the CDR3 is TGCGCCAGCAGCCAAGTGGAGGCCGGGACTAGCGGCAATGAGCAGTTCTTC.

The gene calls are TRBV9 and TRBJ2-2, with 12 positions matching TRBD1. The length of the CDR3 is 17 residues. Unmatched junction bases numbered 8, after V lost 2 bases and J lost 6 bases. Germline-derived CDR1 and CDR2 are SGDLS and YYNGEE. In nucleotides, the CDR3 is TGTGCCAGCAGCGTGCTTCCGGGACAGGGGGCTTCCGGGGAGCTGTTTTTT. It is translated as CASSVLPGQGASGELFF.

This sequence joins TRBV28 and TRBJ2-7; the match to TRBD1 covers 7 bases. This CDR3 spans 14 amino acids. Trimming at V came to 5 bases and at J to 3 bases, leaving 7 bases not matched to a gene. Germline loops: CDR1 MDHEN, CDR2 SYDVKM. CDR3 sequence reads: CASSQWGQFYEQYF. In nucleotides, the CDR3 is TGTGCCAGCAGTCAATGGGGACAGTTCTACGAGCAGTACTTC. The variable domain in full, with the rest retrieved from reference TRBV28 and TRBJ2-7, is DVKVTQSSRYLVKRTGEKVFLECVQDMDHENMFWYRQDPGLGLRLIYFSYDVKMKEKGDIPEGYSVSREKKERFSLILESASTNQTSMYLCASSQWGQFYEQYFGPGTRLTVT.

This clone was seen once. The chain employs TRBV28 and TRBJ2-1, with 10 bases matching TRBD2. Germline V gene sequence: CDR1 MDHEN, CDR2 SYDVKM. With 4 bases clipped from V and 7 bases from J, the junction kept 10 bases outside the gene matches. This CDR3 is 16 amino acids long. CDR3 region: CASSSAGGPVGNEQFF. CDR3 nucleotides: TGTGCCAGCAGTTCAGCGGGAGGGCCCGTAGGAAATGAGCAGTTCTTC.

The genes are TRBV7-8 and TRBJ2-1, with D possibly being TRBD1 (6 bases). The germline V gene has CDR1 SGHVS and CDR2 FQNEAQ. The CDR3 is 13 residues long. V shed 4 bases and J shed 4 bases, with 8 bases lying between them. CDR3 loop: CASSYREYNEQFF. The CDR3 nucleotides read TGTGCCAGCAGCTACAGGGAGTACAATGAGCAGTTCTTC.

The genes are TRBV29-1 and TRBJ2-2; TRBD2 matches at 13 bases. The CDR3 is 17 residues long. The germline CDR1 and CDR2 sequences are SQVTM and ANQGSEA. With 4 bases clipped from V and 4 bases from J, the junction kept 9 bases outside the gene matches. This chain's CDR3 is CSVAGTSGMVSTGELFF. The CDR3 DNA sequence: TGCAGCGTTGCGGGGACTAGCGGGATGGTGAGCACCGGGGAGCTGTTTTTT.